The present entry profiles one T cell receptor beta chain with its context. The antigen remains undetermined. The repertoire was sequenced with immunoSEQ multiplex PCR; TCRdb's copy has only in-frame clones and lacks some. The repertoire holds 40,000 to 55,000 clones, with approximately 80% as singletons. The data originate from a study of T cells in localized non-small cell lung cancer. This CDR3 comprises 15 residues. Germline CDR1 SGHAT, CDR2 FQNNGV. Trimming shortened V by 6 bases and J by 2 bases, and 14 bases separated the two germline ends. Overall study results and limits: Detection in adjacent lung was observed for a median roughly 57 of the top 100 tumor clones. Uninvolved adjacent lung showed peak T cell clonality, exceeding tumor.

The sample was peripheral blood mononuclear cells, taken before any cancer treatment. This sequence joins TRBV11-2 and TRBJ1-5; D call uncertain. The TCR comes from a man aged 40 to 70 with stage III lung adenocarcinoma. This CDR3 is CASSLTWGGNQPQHF. CDR3 in DNA: TGTGCCAGCAGTTTGACATGGGGTGGCAATCAGCCCCAGCATTTT.